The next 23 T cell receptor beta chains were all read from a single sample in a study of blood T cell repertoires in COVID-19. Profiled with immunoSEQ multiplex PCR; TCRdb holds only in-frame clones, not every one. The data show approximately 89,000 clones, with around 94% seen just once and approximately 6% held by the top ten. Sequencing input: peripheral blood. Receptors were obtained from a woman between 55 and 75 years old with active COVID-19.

CDR3 coding DNA: TGTGCCAGCAGAGCAGAGGGACAACCTGGGGCAGATACGCAGTATTTT. Protein sequence: CASRAEGQPGADTQYF. This chain connects TRBV25-1 to TRBJ2-3; weak D call: TRBD1 (6 bases). The CDR3 covers 16 residues. Germline assignment: CDR1 MGHDK and CDR2 SYGVNS. V was cut by 6 bases and J by 4 bases, with 20 bases left in between.

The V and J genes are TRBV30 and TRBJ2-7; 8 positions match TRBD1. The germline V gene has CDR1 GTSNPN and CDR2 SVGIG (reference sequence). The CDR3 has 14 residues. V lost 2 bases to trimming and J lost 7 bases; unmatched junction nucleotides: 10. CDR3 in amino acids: CAWSRGQGGGEQYF. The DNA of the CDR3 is TGTGCCTGGAGTAGAGGACAGGGTGGTGGTGAGCAGTACTTC.

This CDR3 is CASSLARVNSYEQYF. The CDR3 DNA reads TGTGCCAGCAGCTTAGCGAGGGTCAACTCCTACGAGCAGTACTTC. This chain links TRBV7-2 with TRBJ2-7; tentatively, D is TRBD2 (5 bases). The V end lost 0 bases, the J end lost 0 bases, and 9 bases lay between the germline ends. The CDR3 is made up of 15 amino acids. CDR1 is SGHTA, CDR2 FQGNSA, per germline.

The CDR3 reads CASSPGGDRESPLHF. The CDR3, as DNA: TGTGCCAGCAGCCCGGGAGGGGACAGGGAATCACCCCTCCACTTT. The chain has TRBV6-5 and TRBJ1-6; 9 bases are a match to TRBD1. The CDR3 is made up of 15 amino acids. Per germline, CDR1 MNHEY and CDR2 SVGAGI. J was trimmed by 10 bases and V by 6 bases; bases with no gene match: 10.

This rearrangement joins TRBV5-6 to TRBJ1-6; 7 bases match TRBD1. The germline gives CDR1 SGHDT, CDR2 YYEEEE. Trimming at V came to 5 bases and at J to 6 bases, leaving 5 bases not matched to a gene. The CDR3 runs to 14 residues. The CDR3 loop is CASRRDRPNSPLHF. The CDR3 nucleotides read TGTGCCAGCAGGCGGGACAGACCTAATTCACCCCTCCACTTT.

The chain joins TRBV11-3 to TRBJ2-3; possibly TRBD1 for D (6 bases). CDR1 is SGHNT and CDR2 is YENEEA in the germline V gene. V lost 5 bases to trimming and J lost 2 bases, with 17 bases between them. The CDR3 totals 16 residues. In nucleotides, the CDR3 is TGTGCCAGCAGCCGCGGTCAGGGGCGGAACACAGATACGCAGTATTTT. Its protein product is CASSRGQGRNTDTQYF.

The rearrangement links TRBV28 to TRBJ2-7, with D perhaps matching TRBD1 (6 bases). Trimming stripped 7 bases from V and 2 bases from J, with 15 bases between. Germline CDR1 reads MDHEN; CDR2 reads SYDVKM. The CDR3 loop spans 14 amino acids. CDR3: CASTSPRGPYEQYF. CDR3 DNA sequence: TGTGCCAGCACCTCCCCCAGGGGCCCCTACGAGCAGTACTTC.

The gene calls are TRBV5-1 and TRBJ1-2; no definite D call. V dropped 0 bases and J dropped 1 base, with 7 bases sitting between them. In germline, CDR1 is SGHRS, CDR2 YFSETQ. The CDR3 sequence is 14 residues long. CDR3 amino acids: CASSLDYSNYGYTF. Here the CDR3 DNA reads TGCGCCAGCAGCTTGGATTACAGTAACTATGGCTACACCTTC.

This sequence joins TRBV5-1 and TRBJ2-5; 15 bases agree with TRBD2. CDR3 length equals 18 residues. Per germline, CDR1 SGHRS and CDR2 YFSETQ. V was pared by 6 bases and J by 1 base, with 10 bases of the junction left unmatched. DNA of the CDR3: TGCGCCAGCAAAGCGGGACTAGCGGGAGGAGGGTTCCAAGAGACCCAGTACTTC. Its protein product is CASKAGLAGGGFQETQYF.

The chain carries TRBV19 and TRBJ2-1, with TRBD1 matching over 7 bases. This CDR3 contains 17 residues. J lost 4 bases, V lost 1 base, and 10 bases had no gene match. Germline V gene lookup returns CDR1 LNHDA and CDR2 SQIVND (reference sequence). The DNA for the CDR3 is TGTGCCAGTAGTATAGCCGCGACAGGGCCTCCATACAATGAGCAGTTCTTC. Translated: CASSIAATGPPYNEQFF.

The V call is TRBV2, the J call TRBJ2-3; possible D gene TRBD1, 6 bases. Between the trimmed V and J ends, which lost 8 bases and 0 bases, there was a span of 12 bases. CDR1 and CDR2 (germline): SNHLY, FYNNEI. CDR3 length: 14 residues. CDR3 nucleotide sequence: TGTGCCAGCCCGGACAGCCTTAGCACAGATACGCAGTATTTT. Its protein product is CASPDSLSTDTQYF.

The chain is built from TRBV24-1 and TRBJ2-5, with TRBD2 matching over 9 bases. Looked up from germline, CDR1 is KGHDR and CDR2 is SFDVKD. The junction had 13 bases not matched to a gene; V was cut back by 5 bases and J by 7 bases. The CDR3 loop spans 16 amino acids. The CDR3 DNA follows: TGTGCCACCAGTGTAGGTAGCGGGAGAGACGGACGGACCCAGTACTTC. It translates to CATSVGSGRDGRTQYF.

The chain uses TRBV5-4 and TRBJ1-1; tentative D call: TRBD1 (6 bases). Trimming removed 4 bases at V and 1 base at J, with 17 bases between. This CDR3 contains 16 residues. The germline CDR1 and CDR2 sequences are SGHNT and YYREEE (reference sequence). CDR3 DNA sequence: TGTGCCAGCAGCGGGGCTCGGGGGGCACGGAACACTGAAGCTTTCTTT. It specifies CASSGARGARNTEAFF. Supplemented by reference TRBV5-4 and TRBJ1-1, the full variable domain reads ETGVTQSPTHLIKTRGQQVTLRCSSQSGHNTVSWYQQALGQGPQFIFQYYREEENGRGNFPPRFSGLQFPNYSSELNVNALELDDSALYLCASSGARGARNTEAFFGQGTRLTVV.

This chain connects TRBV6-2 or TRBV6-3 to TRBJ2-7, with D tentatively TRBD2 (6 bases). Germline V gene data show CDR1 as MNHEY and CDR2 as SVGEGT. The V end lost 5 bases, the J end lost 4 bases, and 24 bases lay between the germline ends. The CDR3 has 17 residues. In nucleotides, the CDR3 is TGTGCCAGCAGTCCAATACGAAAAGCAGGAGGGTCTTACGAGCAGTACTTC. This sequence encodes CASSPIRKAGGSYEQYF.

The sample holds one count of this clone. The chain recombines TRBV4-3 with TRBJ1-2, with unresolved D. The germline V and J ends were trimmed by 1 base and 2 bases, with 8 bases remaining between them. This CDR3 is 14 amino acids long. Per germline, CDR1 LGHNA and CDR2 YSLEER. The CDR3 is CASSQAGQNYGYTF. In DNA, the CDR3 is TGCGCCAGCAGCCAAGCTGGGCAGAACTATGGCTACACCTTC.

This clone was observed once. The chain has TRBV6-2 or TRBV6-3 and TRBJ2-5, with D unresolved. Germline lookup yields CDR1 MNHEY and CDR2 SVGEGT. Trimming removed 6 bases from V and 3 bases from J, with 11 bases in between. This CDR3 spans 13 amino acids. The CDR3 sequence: CASSRGLKETQYF. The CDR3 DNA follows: TGTGCCAGCAGCCGCGGTCTAAAAGAGACCCAGTACTTC.

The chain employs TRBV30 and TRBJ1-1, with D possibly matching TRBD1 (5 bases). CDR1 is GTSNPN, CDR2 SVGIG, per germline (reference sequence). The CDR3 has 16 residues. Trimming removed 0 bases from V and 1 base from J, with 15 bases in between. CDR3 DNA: TGTGCCTGGAGTGTAGGGGCAGGAATAGGGAACACTGAAGCTTTCTTT. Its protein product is CAWSVGAGIGNTEAFF.

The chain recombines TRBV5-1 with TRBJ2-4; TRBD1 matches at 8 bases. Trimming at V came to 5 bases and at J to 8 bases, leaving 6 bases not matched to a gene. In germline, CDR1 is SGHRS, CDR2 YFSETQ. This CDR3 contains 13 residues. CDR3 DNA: TGCGCCAGCAGTTTTACAGGGGGTTACATTCAGTACTTC. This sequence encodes CASSFTGGYIQYF.

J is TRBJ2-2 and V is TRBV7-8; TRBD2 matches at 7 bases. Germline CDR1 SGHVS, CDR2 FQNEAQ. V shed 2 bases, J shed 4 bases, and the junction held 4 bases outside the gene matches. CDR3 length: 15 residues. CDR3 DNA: TGTGCCAGCAGCTTATCCAGGGAGGGCACCGGGGAGCTGTTTTTT. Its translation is CASSLSREGTGELFF.

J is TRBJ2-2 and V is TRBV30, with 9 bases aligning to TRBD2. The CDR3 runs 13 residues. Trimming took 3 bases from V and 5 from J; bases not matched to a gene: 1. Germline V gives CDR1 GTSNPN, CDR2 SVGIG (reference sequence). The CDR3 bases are TGTGCCTGGAGGGGACTAGCTACCGGGGAGCTGTTTTTT. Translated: CAWRGLATGELFF.

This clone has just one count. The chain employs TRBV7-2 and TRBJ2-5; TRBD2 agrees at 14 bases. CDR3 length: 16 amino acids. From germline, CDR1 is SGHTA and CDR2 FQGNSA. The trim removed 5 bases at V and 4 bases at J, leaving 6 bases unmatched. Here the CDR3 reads CASSDRLAGGGETQYF. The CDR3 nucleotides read TGTGCCAGCAGCGATAGACTAGCGGGAGGGGGAGAGACCCAGTACTTC.

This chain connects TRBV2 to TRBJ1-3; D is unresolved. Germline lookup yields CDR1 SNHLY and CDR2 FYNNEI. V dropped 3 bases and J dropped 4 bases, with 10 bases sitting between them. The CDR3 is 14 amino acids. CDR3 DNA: TGTGCCAGCAGTGACGGGTTCCTCGGAAACACCATATATTTT. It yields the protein CASSDGFLGNTIYF.

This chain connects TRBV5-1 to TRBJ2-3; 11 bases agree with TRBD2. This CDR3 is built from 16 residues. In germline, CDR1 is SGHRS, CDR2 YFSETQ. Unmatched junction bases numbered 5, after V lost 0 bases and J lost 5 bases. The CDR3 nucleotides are TGCGCCAGCAGCTTGGGCCTAGCGGGGGGTGTAGATACGCAGTATTTT. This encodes CASSLGLAGGVDTQYF.